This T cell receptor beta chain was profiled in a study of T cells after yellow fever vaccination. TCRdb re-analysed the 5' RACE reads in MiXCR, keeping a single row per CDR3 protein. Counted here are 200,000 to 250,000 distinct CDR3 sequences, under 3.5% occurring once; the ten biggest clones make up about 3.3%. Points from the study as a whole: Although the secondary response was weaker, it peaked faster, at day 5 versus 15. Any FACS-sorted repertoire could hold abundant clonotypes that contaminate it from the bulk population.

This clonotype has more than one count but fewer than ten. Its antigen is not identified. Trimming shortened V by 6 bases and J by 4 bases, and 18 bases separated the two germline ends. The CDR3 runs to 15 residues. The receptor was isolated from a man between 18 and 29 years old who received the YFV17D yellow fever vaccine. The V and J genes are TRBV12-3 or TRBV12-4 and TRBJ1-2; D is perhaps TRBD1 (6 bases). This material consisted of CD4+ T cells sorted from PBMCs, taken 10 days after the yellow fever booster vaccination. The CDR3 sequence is CASSPVGGRGYGYTF. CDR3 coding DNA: TGTGCCAGCAGCCCCGTCGGGGGGCGCGGCTATGGCTACACCTTC.